Following are 8 T cell receptor beta chains from one sample sequenced in a study of molecular identifiers for immune sequencing clone quantification. TCRdb re-analysed the PCR reads in MiXCR, keeping a single row per CDR3 protein. The sample holds about 67,000 distinct CDR3 sequences, around 17% seen once. Material for sequencing was naive CD8+ T cells from blood, with Jurkat cell RNA spiked in. Described subset: FACS-sorted CD8+CD4-CCR7+CD45RA+ naive T cells. The receptors were gathered from a human donor in good health. Some libraries in this study had Jurkat cell RNA spiked in.

On this clonotype itself: Being one base from a much bigger clone, this may be a read error. The CDR3 DNA reads TGTGCCAGCGGTTCGGGACAGGGCAATCAGCCCCAGCATTTT. This sequence encodes CASGSGQGNQPQHF. The rearrangement links TRBV6-5 to TRBJ1-5; TRBD1 aligns across 8 bases. Losses at the gene ends were 8 bases for V and 2 bases for J; bases not matched to a gene: 5. Germline CDR1 MNHEY, CDR2 SVGAGI. The CDR3 sequence is 14 residues long.

This clonotype was detected many times. The chain links TRBV4-2 to TRBJ2-3, with 11 bases matching TRBD2. Germline V lookup: CDR1 LGHNA, CDR2 YNFKEQ. Germline trimming cut 1 base from V and 0 bases from J; bases unmatched to any gene: 9. This CDR3 is 19 amino acids long. The CDR3 sequence is CASSQGFTSGSGSTDTQYF. The CDR3 DNA sequence: TGTGCCAGCAGCCAAGGATTTACTAGCGGGAGCGGGAGCACAGATACGCAGTATTTT.

This clonotype was detected ten times or more. The V call is TRBV13, the J call TRBJ2-7, with 12 bases lining up with TRBD2. The germline gives CDR1 PRHDT, CDR2 FYEKMQ (reference sequence). After removal of 0 bases from V and 6 bases from J, the junction contained 12 bases not matched to a gene. This CDR3 comprises 18 residues. CDR3 in amino acids: CASSLGLLGTSGQGEQYF. Here the CDR3 DNA reads TGTGCCAGCAGCTTAGGCCTACTTGGGACTAGCGGGCAGGGCGAGCAGTACTTC.

J is TRBJ2-5 and V is TRBV4-1; TRBD1 matches 7 bases. CDR1 and CDR2 (germline): MGHRA, YSYEKL. This CDR3 has 14 residues. V trimming: 1 base; J trimming: 5 bases; junction bases outside the gene matches: 4. The CDR3 DNA reads as TGCGCCAGCAGCCAAGGGGTCAGGGGGGAGACCCAGTACTTC. Encoded protein: CASSQGVRGETQYF.

This clonotype was seen repeatedly, ten times or more. This chain joins TRBV20-1 and TRBJ1-2; D unresolved. Trimming removed 1 base at V and 2 bases at J, with 8 bases between. The CDR3 has 13 amino acids. Looked up from germline, CDR1 is DFQATT and CDR2 is SNEGSKA (reference sequence). The CDR3 nucleotides read TGCAGTGCTAGAGCCTCCCTCAACTATGGCTACACCTTC. This translates into CSARASLNYGYTF.

The chain is built from TRBV9 and TRBJ1-2, with D perhaps matching TRBD1 (5 bases). V lost 2 bases and J lost 7, with 12 bases in between. Germline CDR1 is SGDLS and CDR2 is YYNGEE. This CDR3 is built from 13 residues. The CDR3 region has the DNA TGTGCCAGCAGCGTCCAGGGCTTTGGTGGCTACACCTTC. Translation: CASSVQGFGGYTF.

This clonotype was found once. V is TRBV19 and J is TRBJ1-2; D is uncertain. With 9 bases removed from V and 2 bases from J, the gap between germline ends came to 13 bases. The germline gives CDR1 LNHDA, CDR2 SQIVND (reference sequence). CDR3 size: 13 residues. The CDR3 bases are TGTGCCAGCTCCGCGCCCGGGAACTATGGCTACACCTTC. Its translation: CASSAPGNYGYTF.

The sample holds a few counts of this clonotype. The junction departs from germline at one end; a sequencing error may be responsible. The chain recombines TRBV5-3 with TRBJ1-5; the D gene is possibly TRBD1 (5 bases). TRBV5-3 is filed as an ORF, its function uncertain. The CDR3 is made up of 14 amino acids. Written as DNA, the CDR3 is TGTGCCAGCAGCTTTATGGGGGGGAAACAGCCCCAGCATTTT. This encodes CASSFMGGKQPQHF.